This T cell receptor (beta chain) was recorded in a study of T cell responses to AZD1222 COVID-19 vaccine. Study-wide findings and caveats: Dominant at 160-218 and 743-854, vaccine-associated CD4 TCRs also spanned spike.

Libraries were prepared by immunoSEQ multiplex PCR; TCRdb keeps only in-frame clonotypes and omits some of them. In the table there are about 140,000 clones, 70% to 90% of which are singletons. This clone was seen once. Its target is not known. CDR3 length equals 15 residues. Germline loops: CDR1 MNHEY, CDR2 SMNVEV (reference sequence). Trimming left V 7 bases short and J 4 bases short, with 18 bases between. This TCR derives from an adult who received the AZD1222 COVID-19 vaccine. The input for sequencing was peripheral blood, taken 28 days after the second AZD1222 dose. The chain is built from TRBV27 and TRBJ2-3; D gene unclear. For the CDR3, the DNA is TGTGCCAGCACCCCGGGCCCCAGTTTTGCAGATACGCAGTATTTT. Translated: CASTPGPSFADTQYF.